The present entry profiles one T cell receptor (beta chain) with its context. TCRdb's copy holds only in-frame clones and misses some; the assay was immunoSEQ multiplex PCR. The table records roughly 1.4 million clones, about 98.5% of them present only once. The data were taken from a study of shared clonotypes between healthy human individuals. CDR3 size: 14 residues. Germline V lookup: CDR1 SGHRS, CDR2 YFSETQ. With 0 bases removed from V and 10 bases from J, the gap between germline ends came to 14 bases. This chain joins TRBV5-1 and TRBJ2-1, with a possible D match to TRBD2 (5 bases). This TCR was recovered from a young man in good health. The sequenced sample was naive CD4+ T cells sorted from blood. The subset is: CD45RA+ positively selected. CDR3 sequence reads: CASSLDPGSLEQFF. DNA for the CDR3: TGCGCCAGCAGCTTGGACCCGGGGAGCCTAGAGCAGTTCTTC.